The 10 T cell receptor beta chains below all came from one sample that was sequenced in a study of beta chain features in type 1 diabetes. What was sequenced were expressed TCRB transcripts, since all of the isolated RNA had been reverse transcribed. The data were produced by immunoSEQ multiplex PCR, yet TCRdb's version contains in-frame clones alone and is incomplete. This table has more than 350,000 clones, roughly 11% appearing once. Material for sequencing was naive CD4+ T cells from blood. All receptors derive from a young woman in good health.

The sample holds a few counts of this clone. V gene TRBV7-2 combines with J gene TRBJ2-1; tentative D call: TRBD1 (5 bases). This CDR3 has 14 residues. Trimming removed 1 base at V and 6 bases at J, with 10 bases between. Germline CDR1 reads SGHTA; CDR2 reads FQGNSA. The CDR3 sequence is CASSLEGRANEQFF. Here the CDR3 DNA reads TGTGCCAGCAGCTTAGAGGGCAGGGCCAATGAGCAGTTCTTC.

The V and J genes are TRBV5-4 and TRBJ2-6; possible D gene TRBD1, 6 bases. Germline V gene lookup returns CDR1 SGHNT and CDR2 YYREEE (reference sequence). This CDR3 spans 17 amino acids. Trimming shortened V by 4 bases and J by 4 bases, and 18 bases separated the two germline ends. The DNA for the CDR3 is TGTGCCAGCAGCCGCTTCGCTACAGGGTCCGGGGCCAACGTCCTGACTTTC. The encoded protein is CASSRFATGSGANVLTF.

At least ten counts were recorded for this clone. This sample includes further DNA sequences coding for the same CDR3. The rearrangement uses TRBV29-1 and TRBJ1-1, with D perhaps matching TRBD1 (5 bases). Trimming removed 4 bases at V and 4 bases at J, with 13 bases between. The CDR3 is 13 residues long. CDR1 is SQVTM and CDR2 is ANQGSEA in the germline V gene. The chain's CDR3 is CSVGSTGTTEAFF. The CDR3 nucleotides are TGCAGCGTTGGATCGACGGGGACCACTGAAGCTTTCTTT. Combining the CDR3 with reference TRBV29-1 and TRBJ1-1 gives the whole variable domain SAVISQKPSRDICQRGTSLTIQCQVDSQVTMMFWYRQQPGQSLTLIATANQGSEATYESGFVIDKFPISRPNLTFSTLTVSNMSPEDSSIYLCSVGSTGTTEAFFGQGTRLTVV.

There are a few counts of this clone. This CDR3 reads CASSYPTGGYYNEQFF. CDR3 DNA: TGTGCCAGCAGTTACCCGACGGGAGGCTACTACAATGAGCAGTTCTTC. V usage is TRBV6-5 and J usage is TRBJ2-1; 7 bases fit TRBD2. The CDR3 length is 16 residues. The germline V gene encodes CDR1 MNHEY and CDR2 SVGAGI. V lost 2 bases and J lost 3; bases outside the gene matches: 7.

V is TRBV29-1 and J is TRBJ2-3; weak D call: TRBD1 (6 bases). The CDR3 is made up of 13 amino acids. Germline CDR1 reads SQVTM; CDR2 reads ANQGSEA. V shed 7 bases and J shed 6 bases, with 17 bases lying between them. CDR3 bases: TGCAGCGCTTCAACAGGGTCGGCGGATACGCAGTATTTT. Its protein is CSASTGSADTQYF.

This clone was observed a handful of times. The chain links TRBV7-9 to TRBJ2-7; weak D call: TRBD1 (6 bases). The CDR3 has 15 residues. Trimming took off 0 bases at V and 5 bases at J, with 14 bases between the two ends. Germline CDR1 and CDR2: SEHNR and FQNEAQ (reference sequence). The CDR3 nucleotides read TGTGCCAGCAGCTTAGCTACAGGGTTGGTGGACGAGCAGTACTTC. Translation gives CASSLATGLVDEQYF. The full variable domain, in which reference TRBV7-9 and TRBJ2-7 provide the parts outside the CDR3, is DTGVSQNPRHKITKRGQNVTFRCDPISEHNRLYWYRQTLGQGPEFLTYFQNEAQLEKSRLLSDRFSAERPKGSFSTLEIQRTEQGDSAMYLCASSLATGLVDEQYFGPGTRLTVT.

This chain uses TRBV19 with TRBJ2-5; 7 nucleotides line up with TRBD1. The germline V gene has CDR1 LNHDA and CDR2 SQIVND (reference sequence). This CDR3 is 14 amino acids long. Germline trimming cut 10 bases from V and 5 bases from J; bases unmatched to any gene: 13. CDR3 amino acids: CATTSGGAAETQYF. The DNA for the CDR3 is TGTGCCACAACCTCAGGGGGAGCCGCTGAGACCCAGTACTTC.

This clone came up a few times. The V call is TRBV30, the J call TRBJ2-4; D uncertain. Between the trimmed V and J ends, which lost 1 base and 0 bases, there was a span of 4 bases. In germline, CDR1 is GTSNPN, CDR2 SVGIG (reference sequence). The CDR3 loop spans 13 amino acids. The CDR3 sequence: CAWSGVAKNIQYF. CDR3 DNA sequence: TGTGCCTGGAGTGGGGTAGCCAAAAACATTCAGTACTTC. The variable domain in full, with the rest retrieved from reference TRBV30 and TRBJ2-4, is SQTIHQWPATLVQPVGSPLSLECTVEGTSNPNLYWYRQAAGRGLQLLFYSVGIGQISSEVPQNLSASRPQDRQFILSSKKLLLSDSGFYLCAWSGVAKNIQYFGAGTRLSVL.

In its sample, this clone was seen a few times. The chain uses TRBV5-8 and TRBJ1-2; maybe TRBD1 (6 bases). V was cut by 4 bases and J by 3 bases, with 19 bases left in between. Germline lookup yields CDR1 SGHTS and CDR2 YDEGEE. The CDR3 is made up of 16 amino acids. The CDR3: CASSVLPDRPYYGYTF. The CDR3 nucleotides are TGTGCCAGCAGCGTCCTACCGGACAGACCTTACTATGGCTACACCTTC.

This clone turned up a few times. This chain links TRBV7-8 with TRBJ2-3; unclear D gene. V lost 1 base to trimming and J lost 7 bases, with 6 bases between them. Germline V gene lookup returns CDR1 SGHVS and CDR2 FQNEAQ. There are 12 residues in the CDR3. The CDR3 protein is CASSLVRNTQYF. In nucleotides, the CDR3 is TGTGCCAGCAGCTTAGTTAGGAATACGCAGTATTTT.